This TCR beta chain emerged from a study of CD8+ T cells in alopecia areata. Whole-study findings and limits: Whereas mice showed it more clearly, TCR sharing across patients was murkier, possibly because of HLA.

V shed 0 bases and J 6 bases; nucleotides not matched to a gene: 13. The germline V gene encodes CDR1 SGHDN and CDR2 FVKESK. This CDR3 has 17 residues. Only a few counts were recorded for this clone. The antigen is not known. Treatment here: oral pan-JAK inhibitor, 5-10 mg twice daily. Samples from alopecia areata patients were lesional scalp punch biopsies and peripheral blood. RNA extraction was followed by reverse transcription into cDNA, which acted as the sequencing template. Clones were sequenced by immunoSEQ multiplex PCR, and TCRdb holds only the in-frame ones, with some missing. The sample holds under 250,000 clones, roughly 56% seen once.

This receptor was obtained from a human donor with alopecia areata. The chain is built from TRBV14 and TRBJ2-7, with 8 bases identical to TRBD1. This specimen consisted of CD4+ T cells sorted from blood, obtained at week 4, from a patient treated with tofacitinib. The CDR3 is CASSQDYRETGDFEQYF. Written as DNA, the CDR3 is TGTGCCAGCAGCCAAGATTATCGGGAGACAGGGGATTTCGAGCAGTACTTC.